Listed here is a single T cell receptor beta chain. No antigen is known for it. CDR3 length: 14 amino acids. Germline V gene lookup returns CDR1 SEHNR and CDR2 FQNEAQ (reference sequence). J lost 5 bases, V lost 5 bases, and 7 bases had no gene match. TCRdb's copy holds only in-frame clones and misses some; the assay was immunoSEQ multiplex PCR. This repertoire shows more than 100,000 clones, approximately 92% found once; its top ten account for around 3.1%. These data come from a study of T cell responses to AZD1222 COVID-19 vaccine. Regarding the study as a whole: At 160-218 and 743-854, vaccine-associated CD4 TCRs were dominant, and they spanned spike.

The source was peripheral blood, collected on day 0 of AZD1222 vaccination. The chain combines TRBV7-9 with TRBJ2-5, with TRBD1 matching over 8 bases. The receptor was isolated from an adult in good health. The CDR3, as DNA: TGTGCCAGCAGCGGTGAGACAGGGGTCGAGACCCAGTACTTC. As protein: CASSGETGVETQYF.